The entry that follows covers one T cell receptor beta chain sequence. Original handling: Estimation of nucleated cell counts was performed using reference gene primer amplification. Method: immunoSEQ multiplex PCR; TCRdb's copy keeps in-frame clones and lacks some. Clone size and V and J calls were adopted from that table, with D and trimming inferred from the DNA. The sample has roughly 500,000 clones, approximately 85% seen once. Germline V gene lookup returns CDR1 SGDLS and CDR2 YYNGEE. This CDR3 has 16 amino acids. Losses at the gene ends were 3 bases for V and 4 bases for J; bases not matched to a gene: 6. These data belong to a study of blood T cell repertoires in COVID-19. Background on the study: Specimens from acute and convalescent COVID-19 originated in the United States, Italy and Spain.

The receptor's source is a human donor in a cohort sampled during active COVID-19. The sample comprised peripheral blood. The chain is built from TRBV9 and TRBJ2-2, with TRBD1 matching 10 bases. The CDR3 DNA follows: TGTGCCAGCAGCGATGACAGGGGGCTGGGCACCGGGGAGCTGTTTTTT. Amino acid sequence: CASSDDRGLGTGELFF.